Following are 20 T cell receptor beta chains from one sample sequenced in a study of blood T cell repertoires in COVID-19. Clones were read by immunoSEQ multiplex PCR, and TCRdb kept only the in-frame ones, dropping some. Of about 81,000 clones detected, roughly 89% appear once; the ten largest clones hold roughly 2%. The specimen sequenced was peripheral blood. These receptors came from a woman aged 50 to 65 in a cohort sampled during active COVID-19.

This chain uses TRBV27 with TRBJ1-4, with no clear D. The germline CDR1 and CDR2 sequences are MNHEY and SMNVEV (reference sequence). V lost 6 bases and J lost 5, with 13 bases in between. The CDR3 runs 14 residues. The CDR3 nucleotides read TGTGCCAGCAGCCCCCGGTCGAAGAATGAAAAACTGTTTTTT. Its translation: CASSPRSKNEKLFF.

This clone was detected a few times. The chain employs TRBV19 and TRBJ1-4, with unresolved D. Germline V gene data show CDR1 as LNHDA and CDR2 as SQIVND (reference sequence). Trimming shortened V by 6 bases and J by 0 bases, and 14 bases separated the two germline ends. The length of the CDR3 is 16 residues. CDR3 DNA: TGTGCCAGTAGGAGCAAGGAGACGGCAACTAATGAAAAACTGTTTTTT. It specifies CASRSKETATNEKLFF. Variable domain in full (rest from reference TRBV19 and TRBJ1-4): DGGITQSPKYLFRKEGQNVTLSCEQNLNHDAMYWYRQDPGQGLRLIYYSQIVNDFQKGDIAEGYSVSREKKESFPLTVTSAQKNPTAFYLCASRSKETATNEKLFFGSGTQLSVL.

The V gene is TRBV14, the J gene TRBJ2-5; unclear D gene. V lost 1 base and J 1 base, leaving 13 bases between the germline ends. Looked up from germline, CDR1 is SGHDN and CDR2 is FVKESK. This CDR3 contains 16 residues. The CDR3 reads CASSQGFRSIQETQYF. For the CDR3, the DNA is TGTGCCAGCAGCCAAGGGTTTCGGTCTATCCAAGAGACCCAGTACTTC.

This sequence joins TRBV9 and TRBJ2-2; the match to TRBD1 covers 9 bases. V gave up 3 bases and J gave up 1 base; unmatched junction bases: 4. Germline CDR1 is SGDLS and CDR2 is YYNGEE. The CDR3 is made up of 16 amino acids. The chain's CDR3 is CASSARTGENTGELFF. CDR3 nucleotides: TGTGCCAGCAGCGCCAGGACAGGGGAGAACACCGGGGAGCTGTTTTTT.

The gene calls are TRBV28 and TRBJ1-5; a weak D match, TRBD1 (6 bases). Germline V gene data show CDR1 as MDHEN and CDR2 as SYDVKM. This CDR3 has 16 residues. V lost 4 bases and J 6 bases, leaving 19 bases between the germline ends. CDR3 coding DNA: TGTGCCAGCAGTTCTTTTGGGGGCGGGGGGAGTCAGCCCCAGCATTTT. Protein: CASSSFGGGGSQPQHF.

For the CDR3, the DNA is TGCGCCAGCAGTTCCGCCGGCCCCTCGGGCGGGGAGCTGTTTTTT. The encoded protein is CASSSAGPSGGELFF. This rearrangement joins TRBV5-1 to TRBJ2-2; no clear D. With 5 bases removed from V and 7 bases from J, the gap between germline ends came to 18 bases. CDR1 is SGHRS, CDR2 YFSETQ, per germline. This CDR3 comprises 15 residues.

The chain is built from TRBV9 and TRBJ2-3; D gene unclear. Trimming took 4 bases from V and 2 from J, leaving 17 bases between them. This CDR3 spans 16 amino acids. Looked up from germline, CDR1 is SGDLS and CDR2 is YYNGEE. CDR3 residues: CASSFHPGPTTDTQYF. The CDR3 DNA reads as TGTGCCAGCAGCTTCCATCCGGGTCCGACCACAGATACGCAGTATTTT.

This chain connects TRBV3-1 (or the pseudogene TRBV3-2) to TRBJ1-2, with a possible D match to TRBD1 (5 bases). Between the trimmed V and J ends, which lost 6 bases and 8 bases, there was a span of 16 bases. This CDR3 has 13 amino acids. The germline V gene has CDR1 LGHDT and CDR2 YNNKEL (reference sequence). CDR3 loop: CASRNPAGMGYTF. CDR3 nucleotide sequence: TGTGCCAGCAGAAACCCCGCAGGGATGGGCTACACCTTC.

The chain carries TRBV11-2 and TRBJ2-1; no clear D. The CDR3 length is 16 residues. Trimming removed 1 base at V and 0 bases at J, with 10 bases between. Germline V gene data show CDR1 as SGHAT and CDR2 as FQNNGV. The CDR3 DNA reads as TGTGCCAGCAGCTTAGGAGAACTACGCTCCTACAATGAGCAGTTCTTC. It specifies CASSLGELRSYNEQFF.

CDR3: CASSLADRALGETQYF. In nucleotides, the CDR3 is TGCGCCAGCAGCTTGGCGGACAGGGCATTAGGAGAGACCCAGTACTTC. The rearrangement links TRBV5-1 to TRBJ2-5, with 8 bases lining up with TRBD1. Trimming removed 0 bases from V and 4 bases from J; junction bases left unmatched: 8. The CDR3 length is 16 residues. Germline V gives CDR1 SGHRS, CDR2 YFSETQ.

In its sample, this clone was seen once. The rearrangement links TRBV4-1 to TRBJ2-7; the D is unclear. The CDR3 has 14 residues. Germline lookup yields CDR1 MGHRA and CDR2 YSYEKL. V lost 3 bases to trimming and J lost 1 base, with 10 bases between them. The DNA for the CDR3 is TGCGCCAGCAGCCAGCAGGAACTTTCCTACGAGCAGTACTTC. Its translation is CASSQQELSYEQYF.

The gene calls are TRBV6-5 and TRBJ2-5; 8 nucleotides line up with TRBD2. CDR3 size: 13 residues. Germline CDR1 MNHEY, CDR2 SVGAGI. V lost 6 bases to trimming and J lost 5 bases; unmatched junction nucleotides: 5. The CDR3 is CASSAGGVETQYF. The DNA of the CDR3 is TGTGCCAGCAGCGCCGGGGGGGTGGAGACCCAGTACTTC.

The chain is built from TRBV7-2 and TRBJ2-7; tentatively, D is TRBD2 (5 bases). The CDR3 length is 15 residues. V gave up 5 bases and J gave up 2 bases, with 16 bases separating them. Germline values: CDR1 SGHTA, CDR2 FQGNSA. CDR3 sequence (DNA): TGTGCCAGCAGCCCCGCGGGTGGGCCCGCCTACGAGCAGTACTTC. Its translation is CASSPAGGPAYEQYF.

The V and J genes are TRBV6-5 and TRBJ2-5, with D possibly matching TRBD2 (5 bases). V shed 3 bases and J shed 2 bases, with 16 bases lying between them. CDR3 size: 16 residues. Germline CDR1 reads MNHEY; CDR2 reads SVGAGI. DNA for the CDR3: TGTGCCAGCAGTTATGAGAGGAGCGGATTGCAAGAGACCCAGTACTTC. It encodes CASSYERSGLQETQYF.

V and J are TRBV5-1 and TRBJ1-2; possibly TRBD1 for D (5 bases). V was pared by 6 bases and J by 6 bases, with 18 bases between. The length of the CDR3 is 14 residues. CDR1 is SGHRS and CDR2 is YFSETQ in the germline V gene. The CDR3 spells CASTLSQGMNGYTF. The CDR3 coding sequence is TGCGCCAGCACCCTCAGCCAGGGCATGAATGGCTACACCTTC.

The V gene is TRBV5-1, the J gene TRBJ2-7; D not resolved. Germline V CDR1 and CDR2: SGHRS, YFSETQ. The CDR3 loop spans 14 amino acids. The V end lost 6 bases, the J end lost 4 bases, and 17 bases lay between the germline ends. The CDR3 region is CASKVEPTGYEQYF. The CDR3 region has the DNA TGCGCCAGCAAAGTCGAGCCCACCGGGTACGAGCAGTACTTC.

The genes are TRBV7-6 and TRBJ2-5; D uncertain. Per the germline V gene, CDR1 is SGHVS and CDR2 is FNYEAQ. Trimming removed 1 base at V and 4 bases at J, with 7 bases between. The CDR3 has 13 residues. CDR3 nucleotides: TGTGCCAGCAGCTTAGTACCGGGAGAGACCCAGTACTTC. Its protein is CASSLVPGETQYF.

V is TRBV5-1 and J is TRBJ2-7, with 9 bases that match TRBD1. The V segment lost 8 bases and the J segment 2 bases; nucleotides outside the gene matches: 11. CDR1 is SGHRS and CDR2 is YFSETQ in the germline V gene. There are 15 residues in the CDR3. The CDR3 loop reads CASGPGQGGTYEQYF. The CDR3 nucleotides are TGCGCCAGTGGGCCGGGACAGGGTGGGACCTACGAGCAGTACTTC. Together with reference TRBV5-1 and TRBJ2-7, the CDR3 gives the full variable domain: KAGVTQTPRYLIKTRGQQVTLSCSPISGHRSVSWYQQTPGQGLQFLFEYFSETQRNKGNFPGRFSGRQFSNSRSEMNVSTLELGDSALYLCASGPGQGGTYEQYFGPGTRLTVT.

The chain uses TRBV5-4 and TRBJ2-1, with a possible D match to TRBD2 (6 bases). CDR1 and CDR2 (germline): SGHNT, YYREEE (reference sequence). The CDR3 is 16 residues long. V was shortened by 4 bases and J by 0 bases, with 14 bases between the two germline ends. The CDR3 region has the DNA TGTGCCAGCAGCCCACCGGGACTGAGCTCCTACAATGAGCAGTTCTTC. This gives the protein CASSPPGLSSYNEQFF.

This chain joins TRBV5-5 and TRBJ1-2, with a weak D call TRBD1 (6 bases). There are 12 residues in the CDR3. Germline assignment: CDR1 SGHKS and CDR2 YYEKEE (reference sequence). V lost 3 bases, J lost 11 bases, and 14 bases lay in between. CDR3 DNA sequence: TGTGCCAGCAGCTCTTCCGGGACACCTTACACCTTC. This sequence encodes CASSSSGTPYTF. The whole variable domain, filled in from reference TRBV5-5 and TRBJ1-2, reads DAGVTQSPTHLIKTRGQQVTLRCSPISGHKSVSWYQQVLGQGPQFIFQYYEKEERGRGNFPDRFSARQFPNYSSELNVNALLLGDSALYLCASSSSGTPYTFGSGTRLTVV.